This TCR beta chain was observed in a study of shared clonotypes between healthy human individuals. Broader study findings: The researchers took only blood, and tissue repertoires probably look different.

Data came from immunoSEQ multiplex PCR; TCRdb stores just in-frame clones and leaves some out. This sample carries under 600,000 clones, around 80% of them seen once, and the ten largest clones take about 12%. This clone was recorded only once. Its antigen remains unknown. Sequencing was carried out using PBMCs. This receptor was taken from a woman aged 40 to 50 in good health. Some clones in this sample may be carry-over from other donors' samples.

The CDR3 spells CASSSLVGIPYEQYF. CDR3 bases: TGTGCCAGCAGCTCGCTTGTGGGCATACCCTACGAGCAGTACTTC. This chain joins TRBV11-2 and TRBJ2-7; no clear D gene. The CDR3 loop spans 15 amino acids. Germline V gene lookup returns CDR1 SGHAT and CDR2 FQNNGV. The V gene lost 4 bases and the J gene lost 2 bases, with 15 bases spanning the gap.